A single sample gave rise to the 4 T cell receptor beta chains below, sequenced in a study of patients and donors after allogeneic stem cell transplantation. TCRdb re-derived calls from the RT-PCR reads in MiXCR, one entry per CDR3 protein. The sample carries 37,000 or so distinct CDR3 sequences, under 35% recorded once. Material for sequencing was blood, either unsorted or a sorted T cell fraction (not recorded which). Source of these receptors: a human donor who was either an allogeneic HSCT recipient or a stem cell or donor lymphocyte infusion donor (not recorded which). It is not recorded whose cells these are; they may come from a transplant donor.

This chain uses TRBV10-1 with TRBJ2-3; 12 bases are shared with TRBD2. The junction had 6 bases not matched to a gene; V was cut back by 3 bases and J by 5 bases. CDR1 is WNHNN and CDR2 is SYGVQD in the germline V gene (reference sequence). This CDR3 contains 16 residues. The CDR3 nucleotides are TGCGCCAGCAGTGATCCCCTAGCGGGAGGGGAAGATACGCAGTATTTT. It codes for CASSDPLAGGEDTQYF.

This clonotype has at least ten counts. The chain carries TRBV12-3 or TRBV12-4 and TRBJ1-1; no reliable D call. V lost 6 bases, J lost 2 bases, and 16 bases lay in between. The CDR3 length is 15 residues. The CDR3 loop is CASSRHLSQNTEAFF. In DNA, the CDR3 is TGTGCCAGCAGCCGACACCTTTCCCAAAACACTGAAGCTTTCTTT.

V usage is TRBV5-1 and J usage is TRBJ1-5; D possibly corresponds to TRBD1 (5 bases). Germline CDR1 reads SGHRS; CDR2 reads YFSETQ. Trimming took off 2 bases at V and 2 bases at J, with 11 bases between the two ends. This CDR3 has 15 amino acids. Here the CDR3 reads CASSFGDEGNQPQHF. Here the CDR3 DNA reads TGCGCCAGCAGCTTCGGGGACGAGGGCAATCAGCCCCAGCATTTT.

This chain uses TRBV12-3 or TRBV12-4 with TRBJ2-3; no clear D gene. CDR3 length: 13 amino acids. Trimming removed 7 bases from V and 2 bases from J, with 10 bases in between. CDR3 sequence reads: CASTLRDTDTQYF. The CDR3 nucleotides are TGTGCCAGCACTTTGCGTGACACAGATACGCAGTATTTT.